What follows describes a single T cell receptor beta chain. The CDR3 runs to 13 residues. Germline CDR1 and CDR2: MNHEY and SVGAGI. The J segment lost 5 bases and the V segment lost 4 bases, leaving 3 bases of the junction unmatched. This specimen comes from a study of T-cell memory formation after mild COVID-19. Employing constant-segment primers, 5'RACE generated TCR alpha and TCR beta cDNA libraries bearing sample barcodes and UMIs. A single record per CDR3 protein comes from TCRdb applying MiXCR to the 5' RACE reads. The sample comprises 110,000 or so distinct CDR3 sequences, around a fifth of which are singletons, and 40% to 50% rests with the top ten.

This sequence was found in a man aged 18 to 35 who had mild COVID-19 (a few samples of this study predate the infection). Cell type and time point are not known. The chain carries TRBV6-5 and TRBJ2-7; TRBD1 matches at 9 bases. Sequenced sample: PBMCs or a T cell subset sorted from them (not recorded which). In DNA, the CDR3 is TGTGCCAGCAGTTTCCGGACAGGGGACGAGCAGTACGTC. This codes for CASSFRTGDEQYV.